This T cell receptor (beta chain) was identified in a study of cytomegalovirus exposure and HLA in healthy donors. The primer mix had 60 Vbeta and 13 Jbeta primers. Generated by immunoSEQ multiplex PCR, the TCRdb table keeps only in-frame clones and is missing some. Of over 150,000 clones in the sample, around 84% are singletons; the top ten hold 8.5%. Trimming removed 7 bases from V and 10 bases from J, with 17 bases in between. Germline assignment: CDR1 SGHNT and CDR2 YYREEE (reference sequence). This CDR3 region has 12 residues. The receptor was isolated from a male donor in good health and CMV-seropositive. The chain links TRBV5-4 to TRBJ1-1; no definite D call. The specimen sequenced was PBMCs. In DNA form, the CDR3 reads TGTGCCAGCGAAGAGTTCGGGAGAGGAGCTTTCTTT. Translated, it gives CASEEFGRGAFF.